The 28 T cell receptor beta chains below all came from one sample that was sequenced in a study of T cell responses to AZD1222 COVID-19 vaccine. The protocol was immunoSEQ multiplex PCR, while the TCRdb copy is restricted to in-frame clones and leaves out a portion. The repertoire includes 150,000 to 200,000 clones, roughly nine tenths of them detected once, and 1.3% sits in the top ten. Sequenced here: peripheral blood, sampled 28 days after the second AZD1222 dose. The receptors originated from an adult who received the AZD1222 COVID-19 vaccine.

This rearrangement joins TRBV4-1 to TRBJ2-2; 9 positions match TRBD2. This CDR3 spans 20 amino acids. Looked up from germline, CDR1 is MGHRA and CDR2 is YSYEKL. J lost 0 bases, V lost 0 bases, and 11 bases had no gene match. CDR3 coding DNA: TGCGCCAGCAGCCAAGATCCGGCTAGCGGGGATACCCCGAACACCGGGGAGCTGTTTTTT. As protein: CASSQDPASGDTPNTGELFF.

The CDR3 nucleotides read TGTGCCAGCAGTTACAGCGGGACAGGGGTCCTCGCTGAAGCTTTCTTT. It translates to CASSYSGTGVLAEAFF. The chain joins TRBV6-5 to TRBJ1-1; 10 bases are shared with TRBD1. The germline CDR1 and CDR2 sequences are MNHEY and SVGAGI. V dropped 2 bases and J dropped 6; count of bases not matched to a gene: 9. CDR3 length: 16 amino acids.

This clone was recorded a few times. The V call is TRBV19, the J call TRBJ2-2; D ambiguous. Germline values: CDR1 LNHDA, CDR2 SQIVND (reference sequence). V dropped 3 bases and J dropped 7 bases, with 6 bases sitting between them. The CDR3 extends over 12 amino acids. As DNA, the CDR3 is TGTGCCAGTAGTATCTTTATCGGGGAGCTGTTTTTT. Its protein product is CASSIFIGELFF.

This clone was seen a single time. The CDR3 bases are TGCGCCAGCAGCTTGGGAAACGTGGACGGGTACTATGGCTACACCTTC. It specifies CASSLGNVDGYYGYTF. The V call is TRBV5-1, the J call TRBJ1-2; D unresolved. The CDR3 consists of 16 residues. The germline CDR1 and CDR2 sequences are SGHRS and YFSETQ. The ends were cut back, 0 bases at V and 3 bases at J, with 15 bases in the middle.

The V and J genes are TRBV6-6 and TRBJ2-5, with TRBD2 as a possible D gene (6 bases). The V end lost 6 bases, the J end lost 5 bases, and 13 bases lay between the germline ends. CDR3 length: 13 amino acids. Germline loops: CDR1 MNHNY, CDR2 SVGAGI (reference sequence). In DNA, the CDR3 is TGTGCCAGCAGCCGCGAAGGGAGGGAGACCCAGTACTTC. Protein: CASSREGRETQYF.

The V gene is TRBV16, the J gene TRBJ1-2; D is perhaps TRBD1 (5 bases). Germline CDR1 KGHSY, CDR2 FQNENV. The CDR3 has 14 residues. V shed 4 bases and J shed 6 bases, with 15 bases lying between them. CDR3 DNA sequence: TGTGCCAGCAGCCCGACCGGGGGAAAGGATGGCTACACCTTC. It yields the protein CASSPTGGKDGYTF.

The V call is TRBV19, the J call TRBJ1-1; maybe TRBD1 (6 bases). The germline V and J ends were trimmed by 3 bases and 1 base, with 15 bases remaining between them. The CDR3 runs to 16 residues. The germline gives CDR1 LNHDA, CDR2 SQIVND (reference sequence). DNA for the CDR3: TGTGCCAGTAGTATGCATCCAGGGGAAGGGAACACTGAAGCTTTCTTT. Encoded protein: CASSMHPGEGNTEAFF.

This sequence joins TRBV18 and TRBJ2-7; D may be TRBD1 (6 bases). With 5 bases removed from V and 2 bases from J, the gap between germline ends came to 13 bases. Germline assignment: CDR1 KGHSH and CDR2 LQKENI. This CDR3 is built from 14 residues. CDR3 in amino acids: CASSAVQGTYEQYF. CDR3 bases: TGTGCCAGCTCAGCCGTTCAGGGGACCTACGAGCAGTACTTC. Supplemented by reference TRBV18 and TRBJ2-7, the full variable domain reads NAGVMQNPRHLVRRRGQEARLRCSPMKGHSHVYWYRQLPEEGLKFMVYLQKENIIDESGMPKERFSAEFPKEGPSILRIQQVVRGDSAAYFCASSAVQGTYEQYFGPGTRLTVT.

Here the CDR3 reads CASSLRGVGTEAFF. CDR3 DNA sequence: TGCGCCAGCAGCCTGAGAGGGGTCGGCACTGAAGCTTTCTTT. This chain connects TRBV4-1 to TRBJ1-1, with D perhaps matching TRBD1 (5 bases). Germline-derived CDR1 and CDR2 are MGHRA and YSYEKL. Trimming stripped 4 bases from V and 4 bases from J, with 13 bases between. This CDR3 comprises 14 residues.

The V call is TRBV15, the J call TRBJ1-5; tentatively, D is TRBD1 (5 bases). The CDR3 runs 15 residues. Germline CDR1 and CDR2: LNHNV and YYDKDF (reference sequence). The ends were cut back, 5 bases at V and 5 bases at J, with 16 bases in the middle. The CDR3 DNA follows: TGTGCCACCAGCCGAGGTGAAGGGACCCATCAGCCCCAGCATTTT. It encodes CATSRGEGTHQPQHF.

V is TRBV11-2 and J is TRBJ1-4, with 10 bases matching TRBD1. The CDR3 extends over 14 amino acids. After removal of 3 bases from V and 7 bases from J, the junction contained 2 bases not matched to a gene. Germline-derived CDR1 and CDR2 are SGHAT and FQNNGV. CDR3 protein: CASSLTGGSEKLFF. CDR3 in DNA: TGTGCCAGCAGCTTGACAGGGGGCTCTGAAAAACTGTTTTTT.

The chain joins TRBV10-3 to TRBJ1-2; a weak D match, TRBD1 (5 bases). The CDR3 consists of 13 residues. CDR1 is ENHRY and CDR2 is SYGVKD in the germline V gene. Between the trimmed V and J ends, which lost 3 bases and 8 bases, there was a span of 13 bases. CDR3 sequence: CAISEGERRGYTF. CDR3 coding DNA: TGTGCCATCAGTGAAGGGGAGAGGAGAGGCTACACCTTC.

The rearrangement uses TRBV7-3 and TRBJ2-1, with D possibly TRBD1 on 9 matching bases. Germline CDR1 SGHTA, CDR2 FQGTGA. V was clipped by 5 bases and J by 2 bases, with 25 bases between them. The CDR3 loop spans 19 amino acids. The CDR3 DNA reads as TGTGCCAGCAGCCCGACAGGGGGTGCGGCGGGAGGTGCCTACAATGAGCAGTTCTTC. Amino acid sequence: CASSPTGGAAGGAYNEQFF.

J is TRBJ1-3 and V is TRBV28, with D unclear. This CDR3 is built from 13 residues. Per germline, CDR1 MDHEN and CDR2 SYDVKM. Deletions cut 7 bases from V and 4 bases from J, with 11 bases between. The chain's CDR3 is CASTGPEGNTIYF. CDR3 DNA sequence: TGTGCCAGCACGGGTCCGGAAGGAAACACCATATATTTT.

The J gene is TRBJ2-1, the V gene TRBV28; D might be TRBD1 (6 bases). CDR3 length: 15 residues. Germline lookup yields CDR1 MDHEN and CDR2 SYDVKM. Trimming left V 5 bases short and J 3 bases short, with 14 bases between. The CDR3 sequence is CASSQLRDNYNEQFF. Written as DNA, the CDR3 is TGTGCCAGCAGTCAACTCCGGGACAACTACAATGAGCAGTTCTTC.

J is TRBJ1-2 and V is TRBV19; D possibly corresponds to TRBD1 (5 bases). The CDR3 has 15 amino acids. V was clipped by 0 bases and J by 0 bases, with 8 bases between them. Germline CDR1 and CDR2: LNHDA and SQIVND (reference sequence). Here the CDR3 DNA reads TGTGCCAGTAGTATAGAGACGGGACCTAACTATGGCTACACCTTC. Translated, it gives CASSIETGPNYGYTF.

The J gene is TRBJ1-1, the V gene TRBV10-3; 10 nucleotides align to TRBD1. Trimming took 10 bases from V and 1 from J; bases not matched to a gene: 6. CDR3 length: 14 amino acids. Germline CDR1 is ENHRY and CDR2 is SYGVKD. The CDR3 nucleotides are TGTGCCACCGTCGGGACAGGGGCGAACACTGAAGCTTTCTTT. It encodes CATVGTGANTEAFF.

The V call is TRBV6-4, the J call TRBJ2-1, with D perhaps TRBD2 (7 bases). This CDR3 has 15 residues. Germline-derived CDR1 and CDR2 are MRHNA and SNTAGT. With 10 bases removed from V and 3 bases from J, the gap between germline ends came to 19 bases. The DNA for the CDR3 is TGTGCCACCCGAGGAGGGGGGGCTGGCTACAATGAGCAGTTCTTC. Translated: CATRGGGAGYNEQFF.

The gene calls are TRBV7-9 and TRBJ1-2; weak D call: TRBD1 (5 bases). The V gene's germline CDR1 is SEHNR and CDR2 FQNEAQ (reference sequence). There are 13 residues in the CDR3. Trimming removed 2 bases from V and 8 bases from J, with 12 bases in between. The CDR3, as DNA: TGTGCCAGCAGCTTAAGTTTGACAGAGGGCTACACCTTC. Its translation: CASSLSLTEGYTF.

The chain couples TRBV5-1 to TRBJ1-3; TRBD1 is a possible D gene (5 bases). CDR1 SGHRS and CDR2 YFSETQ come from the germline V gene. V was pared by 4 bases and J by 4 bases, with 15 bases between. The CDR3 runs 15 residues. CDR3 sequence reads: CASSAAWGSGNTIYF. The DNA for the CDR3 is TGCGCCAGCAGCGCCGCGTGGGGGTCAGGAAACACCATATATTTT.

V and J are TRBV19 and TRBJ1-5, with D perhaps matching TRBD1 (6 bases). Per germline, CDR1 LNHDA and CDR2 SQIVND (reference sequence). The CDR3 sequence is 15 residues long. The ends were cut back, 6 bases at V and 2 bases at J, with 14 bases in the middle. In nucleotides, the CDR3 is TGTGCCAGTAGCTACGGGAGGGGGGGCAATCAGCCCCAGCATTTT. Translated, it gives CASSYGRGGNQPQHF.

J is TRBJ1-1 and V is TRBV6-5; 9 bases map to TRBD1. The CDR3 is 14 residues long. Germline V gives CDR1 MNHEY, CDR2 SVGAGI. The J segment lost 12 bases and the V segment lost 5 bases, leaving 13 bases of the junction unmatched. CDR3 loop: CASSLGQGNSQTFF. CDR3 nucleotides: TGTGCCAGCAGTCTGGGACAGGGCAATTCTCAGACTTTCTTT.

The J gene is TRBJ2-7, the V gene TRBV2; D not certain. Looked up from germline, CDR1 is SNHLY and CDR2 is FYNNEI. V was shortened by 4 bases and J by 0 bases, with 13 bases between the two germline ends. There are 15 residues in the CDR3. CDR3 sequence reads: CASSVFAGSSYEQYF. DNA for the CDR3: TGTGCCAGCAGTGTTTTTGCAGGAAGCTCCTACGAGCAGTACTTC.

This clone was found once. The rearrangement links TRBV6-1 to TRBJ1-3; perhaps TRBD1 as D (6 bases). The CDR3 has 14 residues. CDR1 is MNHNS, CDR2 SASEGT, per germline. Deletions cut 11 bases from V and 0 bases from J, with 14 bases between. The CDR3 nucleotides read TGTGCCGGCTCAGGGGACCGCTCTGGAAACACCATATATTTT. This sequence encodes CAGSGDRSGNTIYF.

The rearrangement joins TRBV6-5 to TRBJ1-1; D unclear. The CDR3 extends over 11 amino acids. Trimming removed 8 bases at V and 1 base at J, with 5 bases between. Per the germline V gene, CDR1 is MNHEY and CDR2 is SVGAGI. CDR3: CASVRNTEAFF. The CDR3 DNA reads as TGTGCCAGCGTCAGGAACACTGAAGCTTTCTTT.

V gene TRBV18 combines with J gene TRBJ2-1; D tentatively reads TRBD1 or TRBD2 (6 bases each). This CDR3 spans 17 amino acids. V lost 2 bases and J 4 bases, leaving 18 bases between the germline ends. Germline V lookup: CDR1 KGHSH, CDR2 LQKENI. The CDR3, as DNA: TGTGCCAGCTCACCAGTTGGGGCCGGGGGCTCATACAATGAGCAGTTCTTC. Protein product: CASSPVGAGGSYNEQFF.

This chain links TRBV30 with TRBJ2-5; D gene uncertain. V was cut by 0 bases and J by 3 bases, with 14 bases left in between. The CDR3 extends over 15 amino acids. Germline CDR1 is GTSNPN and CDR2 is SVGIG (reference sequence). The CDR3 coding sequence is TGTGCCTGGAGTGTCCTGGGATATGGCAAAGAGACCCAGTACTTC. Translating it yields CAWSVLGYGKETQYF. Full variable domain (outside the CDR3, taken from reference TRBV30 and TRBJ2-5): SQTIHQWPATLVQPVGSPLSLECTVEGTSNPNLYWYRQAAGRGLQLLFYSVGIGQISSEVPQNLSASRPQDRQFILSSKKLLLSDSGFYLCAWSVLGYGKETQYFGPGTRLLVL.

This sequence joins TRBV5-6 and TRBJ2-7; 9 bases align to TRBD1. CDR3 size: 12 residues. From germline, CDR1 is SGHDT and CDR2 YYEEEE. Trimming took 2 bases from V and 11 from J; bases not matched to a gene: 5. The DNA of the CDR3 is TGTGCCAGCAGCTTTGGGACAGGGTTCAAGTACTTC. Amino acid sequence: CASSFGTGFKYF.